A selection of T cell receptor beta chains follows, all from one sample in a study of blood T cell repertoires in COVID-19. TCRdb's copy holds only in-frame clones and misses some; the assay was immunoSEQ multiplex PCR. The data contain around 200,000 clones, approximately 83% of them singletons. Sequencing used peripheral blood. These receptor sequences come from a man in his fifties or sixties with active or convalescent COVID-19. Each CDR3 is given with its conserved first and last residue. The D gene is left open where the match is weak. Only some rows state a clone size, as once, few, many or a class for expanded clones.

V gene: TRBV18
D gene: TRBD1
clone size: .
J gene: TRBJ2-5
CDR3 protein: CASSPRDRGTETQYF
CDR3 DNA: TGTGCCAGCTCACCCCGGGACAGGGGGACCGAGACCCAGTACTTC

V gene: TRBV7-2
D gene: .
clone size: .
J gene: TRBJ2-7
CDR3 protein: CASSLGFATSHEQYF
CDR3 DNA: TGTGCCAGCAGCTTAGGATTCGCTACCTCCCACGAGCAGTACTTC

V gene: TRBV7-2
D gene: TRBD2
clone size: .
J gene: TRBJ2-5
CDR3 protein: CASSLEPAGGRETQYF
CDR3 DNA: TGTGCCAGCAGCTTAGAACCAGCGGGGGGGCGAGAGACCCAGTACTTC

V gene: TRBV29-1
D gene: TRBD2
clone size: .
J gene: TRBJ2-1
CDR3 protein: CSVEVAGVGDEQFF
CDR3 DNA: TGCAGCGTTGAGGTAGCGGGGGTCGGTGATGAGCAGTTCTTC

V gene: TRBV10-3
D gene: .
clone size: few
J gene: TRBJ1-1
CDR3 protein: CAISGSAGSLNTEAFF
CDR3 DNA: TGTGCCATCAGTGGTTCGGCAGGGTCCCTTAACACTGAAGCTTTCTTT

V gene: TRBV6-2/TRBV6-3
D gene: .
clone size: .
J gene: TRBJ1-3
CDR3 protein: CASSYSGDSGNTIYF
CDR3 DNA: TGTGCCAGCAGTTACTCCGGAGATTCTGGAAACACCATATATTTT

V gene: TRBV12-3/TRBV12-4
D gene: .
clone size: .
J gene: TRBJ2-5
CDR3 protein: CASSLSLQETQYF
CDR3 DNA: TGTGCCAGCAGTTTAAGTCTACAAGAGACCCAGTACTTC

V gene: TRBV6-6
D gene: TRBD1
clone size: .
J gene: TRBJ1-2
CDR3 protein: CASSPQTAGTGGGGYTF
CDR3 DNA: TGTGCCAGCAGTCCGCAAACCGCCGGGACAGGGGGCGGGGGCTACACCTTC

V gene: TRBV10-3
D gene: TRBD1
clone size: .
J gene: TRBJ1-4
CDR3 protein: CAIGQGVNEKLFF
CDR3 DNA: TGTGCCATCGGCCAGGGGGTTAATGAAAAACTGTTTTTT

V gene: TRBV19
D gene: TRBD2
clone size: .
J gene: TRBJ2-5
CDR3 protein: CASNDPGGLQETQYF
CDR3 DNA: TGTGCCAGTAACGATCCGGGGGGACTACAAGAGACCCAGTACTTC

V gene: TRBV5-1
D gene: .
clone size: .
J gene: TRBJ1-1
CDR3 protein: CASSLETLMNTEAFF
CDR3 DNA: TGCGCCAGCAGCTTGGAGACACTTATGAACACTGAAGCTTTCTTT

V gene: TRBV6-2/TRBV6-3
D gene: .
clone size: .
J gene: TRBJ2-5
CDR3 protein: CASSSGEDQYF
CDR3 DNA: TGTGCCAGCAGTTCGGGTGAGGACCAGTACTTC

V gene: TRBV4-1
D gene: .
clone size: .
J gene: TRBJ1-2
CDR3 protein: CASSQLSRVRGSRGYTF
CDR3 DNA: TGCGCCAGCAGCCAGTTATCTAGGGTCAGGGGATCGCGGGGCTACACCTTC

V gene: TRBV6-5
D gene: .
clone size: .
J gene: TRBJ2-1
CDR3 protein: CASSPRQNSYNEQFF
CDR3 DNA: TGTGCCAGCAGTCCGCGACAGAACTCCTACAATGAGCAGTTCTTC